The 28 T cell receptor beta chains given below trace back to one sample, sequenced in a study of blood T cell repertoires in COVID-19. Sequencing used immunoSEQ multiplex PCR; TCRdb keeps in-frame clones, though not all of them. The table records about 190,000 clones, about four fifths of them present only once. Sample: peripheral blood. These TCRs come from a woman in her 40s with acute or convalescent COVID-19.

The chain links TRBV10-1 to TRBJ2-7; 7 bases fit TRBD1. CDR3 length: 14 amino acids. Germline V CDR1 and CDR2: WNHNN, SYGVQD (reference sequence). The V segment lost 6 bases and the J segment 4 bases; nucleotides outside the gene matches: 9. The CDR3 sequence is CASSLTGTVYEQYF. DNA for the CDR3: TGCGCCAGCAGCCTCACCGGGACAGTTTACGAGCAGTACTTC.

V usage is TRBV7-9 and J usage is TRBJ1-6; TRBD1 is a possible D gene (5 bases). V lost 6 bases and J lost 6, with 15 bases in between. The CDR3 has 15 residues. The V gene's germline CDR1 is SEHNR and CDR2 FQNEAQ (reference sequence). In DNA, the CDR3 is TGTGCCAGCAGGCTCATTGCAGGGCCTAATTCACCCCTCCACTTT. This translates into CASRLIAGPNSPLHF.

CDR3 region: CASSTPGAGGWNEQFF. The DNA of the CDR3 is TGTGCCAGTAGTACCCCCGGGGCGGGGGGATGGAATGAGCAGTTCTTC. The genes are TRBV19 and TRBJ2-1; 8 bases match TRBD2. The V gene end was trimmed by 4 bases and the J gene end by 7 bases; junction bases not matched to a gene: 12. Per the germline V gene, CDR1 is LNHDA and CDR2 is SQIVND (reference sequence). The CDR3 has 16 residues.

The chain joins TRBV7-4 to TRBJ1-2, with D unresolved. The CDR3 is 14 amino acids. The germline gives CDR1 SGHVT, CDR2 SQSDAQ. The V gene lost 5 bases and the J gene lost 8 bases, with 18 bases spanning the gap. This CDR3 is CASSLPHQFRGYTF. CDR3 coding DNA: TGTGCCAGCAGCCTTCCCCACCAATTTCGGGGCTACACCTTC.

CDR3 in DNA: TGTGCCAGCAGTTTCTCAGTATATAGCAATCAGCCCCAGCATTTT. Its translation is CASSFSVYSNQPQHF. The chain employs TRBV27 and TRBJ1-5; D gene ambiguous. Germline V gives CDR1 MNHEY, CDR2 SMNVEV (reference sequence). V lost 3 bases and J 0 bases, leaving 9 bases between the germline ends. This CDR3 has 15 amino acids.

This clone was observed many times. The V and J genes are TRBV27 and TRBJ2-5; D gene ambiguous. Trimming cost V 2 bases and J 3 bases, with 7 bases left between them. The germline gives CDR1 MNHEY, CDR2 SMNVEV (reference sequence). This CDR3 contains 13 residues. The CDR3 DNA is TGTGCCAGCAGTTTAATAAATGAAGAGACCCAGTACTTC. This sequence encodes CASSLINEETQYF.

Concerning this clone: Other DNA variants within this sample encode the same CDR3. The chain is built from TRBV11-3 and TRBJ2-2; D is ambiguous. Trimming removed 5 bases from V and 1 base from J, with 2 bases in between. CDR1 is SGHNT, CDR2 YENEEA, per germline. CDR3 length: 12 amino acids. CDR3 coding DNA: TGTGCCAGCAGCCAGAACACCGGGGAGCTGTTTTTT. Amino acid sequence: CASSQNTGELFF.

The rearrangement links TRBV7-8 to TRBJ2-1; 10 positions match TRBD1. The CDR3 is made up of 17 amino acids. Germline V CDR1 and CDR2: SGHVS, FQNEAQ. V shed 5 bases, J shed 6 bases, and the junction held 13 bases outside the gene matches. This CDR3 is CASSPPLRTGGLNEQFF. CDR3 nucleotides: TGTGCCAGCAGCCCCCCTCTTAGGACAGGGGGTCTCAATGAGCAGTTCTTC.

V and J are TRBV2 and TRBJ2-3, with a possible D match to TRBD2 (5 bases). Germline V gene lookup returns CDR1 SNHLY and CDR2 FYNNEI. CDR3 length: 12 amino acids. Trimming removed 8 bases from V and 9 bases from J, with 15 bases in between. The CDR3 spells CASPSPGETQYF. DNA of the CDR3: TGTGCCAGCCCGTCCCCCGGGGAGACGCAGTATTTT.

This sequence joins TRBV10-3 and TRBJ2-2; 8 bases line up with TRBD2. The germline gives CDR1 ENHRY, CDR2 SYGVKD. There are 15 residues in the CDR3. The V segment lost 7 bases and the J segment 1 base; nucleotides outside the gene matches: 5. The CDR3 is CAITRSGRNTGELFF. The CDR3 DNA reads as TGTGCCATCACCAGAAGCGGGAGGAACACCGGGGAGCTGTTTTTT.

The chain couples TRBV3-1 (or the pseudogene TRBV3-2) to TRBJ1-5; D might be TRBD1 (5 bases). The CDR3 is 15 residues long. The V end lost 1 base, the J end lost 4 bases, and 11 bases lay between the germline ends. Germline V CDR1 and CDR2: LGHDT, YNNKEL (reference sequence). The CDR3 reads CASSQAYGGNQPQHF. The DNA for the CDR3 is TGTGCCAGCAGCCAAGCGTATGGGGGGAATCAGCCCCAGCATTTT.

Here the CDR3 reads CASSFPVRRDYGYTF. The CDR3 bases are TGTGCCAGCAGCTTTCCAGTCAGGCGGGACTATGGCTACACCTTC. This chain connects TRBV28 to TRBJ1-2; D not resolved. Germline V gene data show CDR1 as MDHEN and CDR2 as SYDVKM. There are 15 residues in the CDR3. V dropped 6 bases and J dropped 3 bases, with 17 bases sitting between them.

This chain uses TRBV5-4 with TRBJ2-5; 14 nucleotides line up with TRBD2. The CDR3 runs 18 residues. V shed 1 base, J shed 5 bases, and the junction held 10 bases outside the gene matches. CDR1 SGHNT and CDR2 YYREEE come from the germline V gene (reference sequence). The CDR3 sequence: CASSLRGLAGGPGETQYF. The DNA for the CDR3 is TGTGCCAGCAGCTTGCGAGGACTAGCGGGGGGCCCGGGGGAGACCCAGTACTTC.

This clone showed up just a few times. The chain couples TRBV19 to TRBJ1-2; D gene ambiguous. This CDR3 region has 12 residues. Germline CDR1 LNHDA, CDR2 SQIVND (reference sequence). The CDR3 region has the DNA TGTGCAATCTTCAAGTTAGACTATGGCTACACCTTC. Protein: CAIFKLDYGYTF.

V and J are TRBV28 and TRBJ2-7; TRBD1 aligns across 8 bases. This CDR3 comprises 16 residues. J was trimmed by 1 base and V by 3 bases; bases with no gene match: 8. CDR1 and CDR2 from the germline V gene are MDHEN and SYDVKM. CDR3 loop: CASSFVPGGESYEQYF. Written as DNA, the CDR3 is TGTGCCAGCAGTTTCGTTCCAGGGGGCGAATCCTACGAGCAGTACTTC.

The table lists this clone with a count of one. The chain carries TRBV28 and TRBJ2-7, with D perhaps matching TRBD1 (5 bases). Germline V gene lookup returns CDR1 MDHEN and CDR2 SYDVKM. There are 12 residues in the CDR3. The V end was cut by 5 bases, the J end by 3 bases, with 8 bases between. In nucleotides, the CDR3 is TGTGCCAGCAGTCGACAGATCTACGAGCAGTACTTC. It codes for CASSRQIYEQYF.

This clone has just one count. The V call is TRBV7-2, the J call TRBJ2-7; D unclear. V was shortened by 5 bases and J by 0 bases, with 5 bases between the two germline ends. Germline CDR1 SGHTA, CDR2 FQGNSA. This CDR3 spans 12 amino acids. The CDR3 loop is CASSPSSYEQYF. The CDR3 DNA follows: TGTGCCAGCAGCCCGAGCTCCTACGAGCAGTACTTC.

This CDR3 is CATSQVGSTEAFF. The CDR3 DNA follows: TGTGCCACCAGTCAGGTTGGGTCCACTGAAGCTTTCTTT. The chain joins TRBV24-1 to TRBJ1-1, with D unclear. The CDR3 covers 13 residues. Germline CDR1 reads KGHDR; CDR2 reads SFDVKD. Trimming took 6 bases from V and 4 from J, leaving 11 bases between them.

The J gene is TRBJ2-7, the V gene TRBV6-4; D perhaps matches TRBD1 (9 bases). CDR1 is MRHNA, CDR2 SNTAGT, per germline. The CDR3 is 15 residues long. V was clipped by 5 bases and J by 3 bases, with 17 bases between them. CDR3 protein: CASSPGGDRVYEQYF. CDR3 in DNA: TGTGCCAGCAGTCCCGGGGGGGACAGGGTCTACGAGCAGTACTTC.

The rearrangement uses TRBV25-1 and TRBJ1-2; 10 nucleotides align to TRBD1. The CDR3 runs 16 residues. The ends lost 5 bases at V and 7 bases at J; junction bases unmatched: 13. CDR1 and CDR2 from the germline V gene are MGHDK and SYGVNS. CDR3 amino acids: CASSMGQGYKGGGYTF. CDR3 coding DNA: TGTGCCAGCAGTATGGGACAGGGGTATAAGGGCGGTGGCTACACCTTC.

The V call is TRBV12-2, the J call TRBJ1-5. TRBV12-2 is a known pseudogene. The CDR3 runs 19 residues. CDR3 DNA: TGTGCAAGTCGCTTAGTATCGTGGAGGCATGGGCGTATTTATCAGCCCCAGCATTTT. This codes for CASRLVSWRHGRIYQPQHF.

V is TRBV27 and J is TRBJ2-2; weak D call: TRBD1 (6 bases). V shed 6 bases and J shed 4 bases, with 15 bases lying between them. The germline V gene has CDR1 MNHEY and CDR2 SMNVEV (reference sequence). CDR3 length equals 15 residues. CDR3 sequence reads: CASSLQGTGTGELFF. The CDR3 nucleotides read TGTGCCAGCAGCTTACAGGGTACGGGCACCGGGGAGCTGTTTTTT.

This clone was observed a few times. The rearrangement uses TRBV9 and TRBJ1-3, with unresolved D. Trimming took off 4 bases at V and 3 bases at J, with 11 bases between the two ends. The CDR3 extends over 14 amino acids. Germline V gene lookup returns CDR1 SGDLS and CDR2 YYNGEE. DNA for the CDR3: TGTGCCAGCAGCCCGGAGGGATATGGAAACACCATATATTTT. Translation gives CASSPEGYGNTIYF.

The chain combines TRBV5-1 with TRBJ1-1; D is uncertain. This CDR3 comprises 14 residues. The V and J ends lost 2 bases and 0 bases respectively, with 8 bases between them. CDR1 and CDR2 from the germline V gene are SGHRS and YFSETQ. CDR3 bases: TGCGCCAGCAGCTTAGAGGGCGTGAACACTGAAGCTTTCTTT. It specifies CASSLEGVNTEAFF.

This clone occurred once. CDR3 amino acids: CASSKGPAGDTQYF. For the CDR3, the DNA is TGTGCCAGCAGTAAGGGCCCCGCGGGAGATACGCAGTATTTT. The V call is TRBV6-5, the J call TRBJ2-3, with D perhaps matching TRBD2 (5 bases). Trimming took 5 bases from V and 5 from J, leaving 14 bases between them. Germline V gene lookup returns CDR1 MNHEY and CDR2 SVGAGI. The CDR3 loop spans 14 amino acids.

The V call is TRBV28, the J call TRBJ2-6, with a tentative D call TRBD1 (6 bases). This CDR3 has 15 residues. The V end was cut by 4 bases, the J end by 1 base, with 8 bases between. The germline V gene encodes CDR1 MDHEN and CDR2 SYDVKM. The DNA for the CDR3 is TGTGCCAGCAGTTCAGGGGTGTCTGGGGCCAACGTCCTGACTTTC. It translates to CASSSGVSGANVLTF.

The chain employs TRBV30 and TRBJ2-1; no reliable D call. The germline V gene has CDR1 GTSNPN and CDR2 SVGIG (reference sequence). V dropped 1 base and J dropped 8 bases, with 6 bases sitting between them. CDR3 length: 11 residues. The CDR3 is CAWSAVDEQFF. Here the CDR3 DNA reads TGTGCCTGGAGTGCAGTTGATGAGCAGTTCTTC.

This clone was seen a single time. The genes are TRBV20-1 and TRBJ1-2; no firm D call. The ends were cut back, 3 bases at V and 3 bases at J, with 5 bases in the middle. Germline values: CDR1 DFQATT, CDR2 SNEGSKA (reference sequence). CDR3 size: 11 residues. CDR3 sequence (DNA): TGCAGTGCTAGTTCCGACTATGGCTACACCTTC. Translation gives CSASSDYGYTF.